Below, 29 T cell receptor beta chains from the same sample are listed, as sequenced in a study of blood T cell repertoires in COVID-19. Clones were read by immunoSEQ multiplex PCR, and TCRdb kept only the in-frame ones, dropping some. Among fewer than 250,000 clones listed, approximately 80% were seen once. Input material: peripheral blood. The receptors were sampled from a woman of 80 years or more with COVID-19, enrolled during active disease.

The chain has TRBV7-2 and TRBJ2-3; 7 nucleotides line up with TRBD1. The CDR3 runs 14 residues. Germline V gives CDR1 SGHTA, CDR2 FQGNSA. The V and J ends lost 4 bases and 4 bases, in that order; junction bases with no gene match: 5. In DNA form, the CDR3 reads TGTGCCAGCAGCTCTAAGGGGGCCCCAGATACGCAGTATTTT. Its translation: CASSSKGAPDTQYF.

The V gene is TRBV3-1 (or the pseudogene TRBV3-2), the J gene TRBJ1-4, with 7 bases that match TRBD1. Germline V gene data show CDR1 as LGHDT and CDR2 as YNNKEL (reference sequence). This CDR3 is built from 14 residues. V lost 7 bases to trimming and J lost 5 bases; unmatched junction nucleotides: 7. The CDR3 loop reads CASTRDRVNEKLFF. CDR3 coding DNA: TGTGCCAGCACCCGGGACAGAGTCAATGAAAAACTGTTTTTT.

The V call is TRBV28, the J call TRBJ1-2; the D is unclear. Per germline, CDR1 MDHEN and CDR2 SYDVKM. The germline V and J ends were trimmed by 6 bases and 4 bases, with 9 bases remaining between them. CDR3 length: 12 residues. CDR3: CASRQYPYGYTF. CDR3 nucleotide sequence: TGTGCCAGCAGACAGTACCCCTATGGCTACACCTTC.

The rearrangement joins TRBV6-5 to TRBJ2-5; D is unresolved. CDR3 size: 12 residues. Per the germline V gene, CDR1 is MNHEY and CDR2 is SVGAGI. The V gene lost 5 bases and the J gene lost 4 bases, with 8 bases spanning the gap. CDR3 coding DNA: TGTGCCAGCAGTCCTAGTGGAGAGACCCAGTACTTC. Its protein is CASSPSGETQYF.

The chain employs TRBV3-1 (or the pseudogene TRBV3-2) and TRBJ2-3; TRBD1 might be the D (6 bases). Germline values: CDR1 LGHDT, CDR2 YNNKEL (reference sequence). Trimming took 4 bases from V and 3 from J, leaving 20 bases between them. There are 17 residues in the CDR3. CDR3 in DNA: TGTGCCAGCAGCCCCCATTATGCGGCCCAGGGGACAGATACGCAGTATTTT. This translates into CASSPHYAAQGTDTQYF.

The chain links TRBV3-1 (or the pseudogene TRBV3-2) to TRBJ1-4; D is perhaps TRBD1 (6 bases). Germline lookup yields CDR1 LGHDT and CDR2 YNNKEL (reference sequence). CDR3 length: 13 residues. Trimming pared 6 bases from V and 6 bases from J, leaving 11 bases between. CDR3 residues: CASRLQGDEKLFF. The CDR3 coding sequence is TGTGCCAGCAGGTTACAGGGAGATGAAAAACTGTTTTTT.

The J gene is TRBJ2-1, the V gene TRBV27; TRBD2 is a possible D gene (6 bases). The germline V gene encodes CDR1 MNHEY and CDR2 SMNVEV (reference sequence). V lost 3 bases, J lost 3 bases, and 12 bases lay in between. The CDR3 is made up of 15 amino acids. CDR3 in DNA: TGTGCCAGCAGTTTCCGGGAGCCGAGCTACAATGAGCAGTTCTTC. This translates into CASSFREPSYNEQFF.

The chain combines TRBV18 with TRBJ1-1; no firm D call. The CDR3 loop spans 12 amino acids. V lost 3 bases to trimming and J lost 3 bases, with 5 bases between them. The germline V gene encodes CDR1 KGHSH and CDR2 LQKENI. CDR3 amino acids: CASSPRDTEAFF. The CDR3 DNA follows: TGTGCCAGCTCACCTCGGGACACTGAAGCTTTCTTT.

CDR3 loop: CASSSTLGTYTEAFF. The DNA of the CDR3 is TGTGCCAGCAGCTCAACCTTGGGCACCTACACTGAAGCTTTCTTT. This chain links TRBV5-5 with TRBJ1-1; D not resolved. Germline lookup yields CDR1 SGHKS and CDR2 YYEKEE (reference sequence). The V and J ends lost 3 bases and 3 bases respectively, with 15 bases between them. This CDR3 has 15 residues.

The chain has TRBV5-1 and TRBJ2-1; 8 nucleotides align to TRBD2. The CDR3 spans 15 residues. The germline V gene encodes CDR1 SGHRS and CDR2 YFSETQ. V was pared by 4 bases and J by 2 bases, with 5 bases of the junction left unmatched. CDR3 sequence reads: CASSPQAGAYNEQFF. The CDR3 DNA reads TGCGCCAGCAGCCCCCAAGCGGGGGCCTACAATGAGCAGTTCTTC.

V gene TRBV10-3 combines with J gene TRBJ2-6; D gene ambiguous. CDR1 ENHRY and CDR2 SYGVKD come from the germline V gene. Deletions cut 0 bases from V and 0 bases from J, with 6 bases between. CDR3 length: 16 residues. The DNA for the CDR3 is TGTGCCATCAGTGAGTCCTTGGCCTCTGGGGCCAACGTCCTGACTTTC. This codes for CAISESLASGANVLTF.

The chain carries TRBV5-1 and TRBJ1-1; 7 nucleotides align to TRBD1. V shed 4 bases, J shed 7 bases, and the junction held 7 bases outside the gene matches. Germline loops: CDR1 SGHRS, CDR2 YFSETQ. The CDR3 extends over 13 amino acids. The CDR3 spells CASSKDRSNEAFF. The CDR3 DNA is TGCGCCAGCAGCAAGGACAGGAGCAATGAAGCTTTCTTT. Variable domain in full (rest from reference TRBV5-1 and TRBJ1-1): KAGVTQTPRYLIKTRGQQVTLSCSPISGHRSVSWYQQTPGQGLQFLFEYFSETQRNKGNFPGRFSGRQFSNSRSEMNVSTLELGDSALYLCASSKDRSNEAFFGQGTRLTVV.

The chain uses TRBV25-1 and TRBJ1-5; tentatively, D is TRBD1 (6 bases). Trimming took 3 bases from V and 5 from J, leaving 14 bases between them. There are 15 residues in the CDR3. Germline assignment: CDR1 MGHDK and CDR2 SYGVNS. CDR3 in amino acids: CASSDRTAQDQPQHF. In nucleotides, the CDR3 is TGTGCCAGCAGTGACAGGACAGCGCAAGATCAGCCCCAGCATTTT. Looking up the rest from reference TRBV25-1 and TRBJ1-5 gives the full variable domain: EADIYQTPRYLVIGTGKKITLECSQTMGHDKMYWYQQDPGMELHLIHYSYGVNSTEKGDLSSESTVSRIRTEHFPLTLESARPSHTSQYLCASSDRTAQDQPQHFGDGTRLSIL.

This clone was counted once. The chain combines TRBV11-2 with TRBJ1-1; 7 bases match TRBD1. The V and J ends lost 4 bases and 4 bases, in that order; junction bases with no gene match: 6. The germline CDR1 and CDR2 sequences are SGHAT and FQNNGV. This CDR3 contains 14 residues. CDR3 sequence reads: CASSYTGAATEAFF. For the CDR3, the DNA is TGTGCCAGCAGCTATACAGGGGCCGCCACTGAAGCTTTCTTT.

The gene calls are TRBV5-4 and TRBJ2-1, with TRBD1 matching over 7 bases. J gave up 4 bases and V 4 bases, and 5 bases lay outside the gene matches. The CDR3 has 14 residues. Germline V gene data show CDR1 as SGHNT and CDR2 as YYREEE (reference sequence). The CDR3 sequence: CASSEGQTYNEQFF. The CDR3 coding sequence is TGTGCCAGCAGCGAGGGACAGACGTACAATGAGCAGTTCTTC. Full variable domain (missing parts from reference TRBV5-4 and TRBJ2-1): ETGVTQSPTHLIKTRGQQVTLRCSSQSGHNTVSWYQQALGQGPQFIFQYYREEENGRGNFPPRFSGLQFPNYSSELNVNALELDDSALYLCASSEGQTYNEQFFGPGTRLTVL.

The chain recombines TRBV5-6 with TRBJ1-5; maybe TRBD1 (5 bases). Germline V lookup: CDR1 SGHDT, CDR2 YYEEEE. Trimming took off 0 bases at V and 5 bases at J, with 15 bases between the two ends. The CDR3 runs to 16 residues. The CDR3 DNA follows: TGTGCCAGCAGCTTGGGGGCGGGGGATAGGTATCAGCCCCAGCATTTT. This encodes CASSLGAGDRYQPQHF.

The genes are TRBV9 and TRBJ1-5, with D possibly being TRBD1 (5 bases). Germline CDR1 SGDLS, CDR2 YYNGEE. V was pared by 4 bases and J by 4 bases, with 12 bases between. CDR3 length: 14 amino acids. The chain's CDR3 is CASSSTAENQPQHF. Here the CDR3 DNA reads TGTGCCAGCAGCTCGACAGCAGAAAATCAGCCCCAGCATTTT.

The genes are TRBV10-3 and TRBJ2-1, with TRBD2 matching over 9 bases. CDR1 ENHRY and CDR2 SYGVKD come from the germline V gene. J was trimmed by 5 bases and V by 3 bases; bases with no gene match: 5. The CDR3 has 15 amino acids. The CDR3 coding sequence is TGTGCCATCAGTGATACTAGCGGGCAACACAATGAGCAGTTCTTC. Protein product: CAISDTSGQHNEQFF.

This clone was counted a few times. The rearrangement links TRBV24-1 to TRBJ1-5, with 8 nucleotides matching TRBD1. The CDR3 covers 16 residues. CDR1 is KGHDR and CDR2 is SFDVKD in the germline V gene. Unmatched junction bases numbered 4, after V lost 3 bases and J lost 1 base. In DNA form, the CDR3 reads TGTGCCACCAGTGATGCGCAGGGGGCCAGCAATCAGCCCCAGCATTTT. This translates into CATSDAQGASNQPQHF.

This chain links TRBV28 with TRBJ1-6; D is undetermined. The CDR3 extends over 15 amino acids. Germline assignment: CDR1 MDHEN and CDR2 SYDVKM. The germline V and J ends were trimmed by 6 bases and 7 bases, with 16 bases remaining between them. CDR3 amino acids: CASSPSQSKNSPLHF. DNA for the CDR3: TGTGCCAGCAGCCCCTCACAGTCCAAGAATTCACCCCTCCACTTT.

This sequence joins TRBV4-2 and TRBJ2-5; 9 positions match TRBD1. J gave up 5 bases and V 0 bases, and 7 bases lay outside the gene matches. The CDR3 contains 16 residues. The germline CDR1 and CDR2 sequences are LGHNA and YNFKEQ. The CDR3, as DNA: TGTGCCAGCAGCCAAGATGTGGGACAGGGTATGGAGACCCAGTACTTC. Translation gives CASSQDVGQGMETQYF.

The rearrangement joins TRBV20-1 to TRBJ2-7, with 10 bases aligning to TRBD1. Unmatched junction bases numbered 6, after V lost 3 bases and J lost 4 bases. Germline CDR1 DFQATT, CDR2 SNEGSKA (reference sequence). The CDR3 runs to 14 residues. The DNA for the CDR3 is TGCAGTGCTAGTTCCGGGACAGGGGAATACGAGCAGTACGTC. Translating gives CSASSGTGEYEQYV.

The V gene is TRBV2, the J gene TRBJ2-3, with 14 bases that match TRBD2. Trimming removed 6 bases from V and 5 bases from J; junction bases left unmatched: 4. The germline V gene encodes CDR1 SNHLY and CDR2 FYNNEI. This CDR3 is built from 15 residues. CDR3 protein: CASRTGTSGGDTQYF. CDR3 nucleotides: TGTGCCAGCAGGACAGGGACTAGCGGGGGAGATACGCAGTATTTT.

V gene TRBV15 combines with J gene TRBJ1-2; 7 nucleotides match TRBD1. The CDR3 runs to 14 residues. Losses at the gene ends were 3 bases for V and 4 bases for J; bases not matched to a gene: 5. Germline V gene lookup returns CDR1 LNHNV and CDR2 YYDKDF (reference sequence). CDR3 in DNA: TGTGCCACCAGCAGCGACGACAGGGCCTATGGCTACACCTTC. This gives the protein CATSSDDRAYGYTF.

This clone was seen only once. This sequence joins TRBV18 and TRBJ2-5; the match to TRBD2 covers 15 bases. This CDR3 contains 20 residues. Unmatched junction bases numbered 16, after V lost 6 bases and J lost 2 bases. Looked up from germline, CDR1 is KGHSH and CDR2 is LQKENI. The CDR3 DNA reads TGTGCCAGCTCGCGTTTCCCTCCGGGACTAGCGGGGGGACTGCAAGAGACCCAGTACTTC. As protein: CASSRFPPGLAGGLQETQYF.

The V gene is TRBV6-4, the J gene TRBJ1-1, with 8 bases that match TRBD1. CDR3 length: 14 residues. J was trimmed by 1 base and V by 4 bases; bases with no gene match: 2. CDR1 is MRHNA, CDR2 SNTAGT, per germline. The CDR3 reads CASSAGGENTEAFF. DNA for the CDR3: TGTGCCAGCAGTGCAGGGGGCGAGAACACTGAAGCTTTCTTT.

The chain combines TRBV5-1 with TRBJ1-4; no clear D gene. The V and J ends lost 1 base and 7 bases respectively, with 11 bases between them. Germline V gene sequence: CDR1 SGHRS, CDR2 YFSETQ. The CDR3 is made up of 14 amino acids. The CDR3 DNA follows: TGCGCCAGCAGCTTGAGCGGGGAACTTGAAAAACTGTTTTTT. Encoded protein: CASSLSGELEKLFF.

The V gene is TRBV27, the J gene TRBJ2-2; TRBD1 might be the D (6 bases). The CDR3 length is 15 residues. CDR1 MNHEY and CDR2 SMNVEV come from the germline V gene (reference sequence). The ends were cut back, 4 bases at V and 4 bases at J, with 13 bases in the middle. CDR3 amino acids: CASSSADRLTGELFF. For the CDR3, the DNA is TGTGCCAGCAGTTCCGCGGACAGACTCACCGGGGAGCTGTTTTTT.

The genes are TRBV24-1 and TRBJ2-5; a weak D match, TRBD2 (5 bases). V was trimmed by 8 bases and J by 7 bases, leaving 16 bases between them. CDR1 and CDR2 from the germline V gene are KGHDR and SFDVKD. CDR3 size: 13 residues. CDR3 bases: TGTGCCACCATTCGGGGTTTGGTTGGGACCCAGTACTTC. It codes for CATIRGLVGTQYF.